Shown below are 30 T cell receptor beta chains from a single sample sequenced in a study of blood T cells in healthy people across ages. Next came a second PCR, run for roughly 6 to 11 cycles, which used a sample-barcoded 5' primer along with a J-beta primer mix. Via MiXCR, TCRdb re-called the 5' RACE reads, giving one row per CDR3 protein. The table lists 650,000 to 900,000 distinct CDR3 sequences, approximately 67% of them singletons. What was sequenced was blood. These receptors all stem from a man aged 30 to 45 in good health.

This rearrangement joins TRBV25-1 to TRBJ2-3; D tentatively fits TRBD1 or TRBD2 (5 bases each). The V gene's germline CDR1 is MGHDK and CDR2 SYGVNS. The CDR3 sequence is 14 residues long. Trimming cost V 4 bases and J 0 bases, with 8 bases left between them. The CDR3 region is CASSVWDSTDTQYF. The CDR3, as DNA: TGTGCCAGCAGTGTCTGGGACAGCACAGATACGCAGTATTTT.

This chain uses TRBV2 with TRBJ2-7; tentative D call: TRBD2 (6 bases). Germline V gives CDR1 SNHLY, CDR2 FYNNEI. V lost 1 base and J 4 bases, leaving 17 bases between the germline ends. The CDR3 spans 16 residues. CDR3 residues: CASSEVRGTTSYEQYF. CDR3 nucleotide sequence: TGTGCCAGCAGTGAAGTGCGGGGCACCACCTCTTACGAGCAGTACTTC. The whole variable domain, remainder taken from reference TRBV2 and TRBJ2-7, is EPEVTQTPSHQVTQMGQEVILRCVPISNHLYFYWYRQILGQKVEFLVSFYNNEISEKSEIFDDQFSVERPDGSNFTLKIRSTKLEDSAMYFCASSEVRGTTSYEQYFGPGTRLTVT.

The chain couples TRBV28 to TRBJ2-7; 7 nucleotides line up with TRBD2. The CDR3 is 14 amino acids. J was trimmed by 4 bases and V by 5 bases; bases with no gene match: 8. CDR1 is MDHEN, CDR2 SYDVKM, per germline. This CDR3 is CASSELGSGYEQYF. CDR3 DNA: TGTGCCAGCAGTGAATTGGGTAGCGGGTACGAGCAGTACTTC.

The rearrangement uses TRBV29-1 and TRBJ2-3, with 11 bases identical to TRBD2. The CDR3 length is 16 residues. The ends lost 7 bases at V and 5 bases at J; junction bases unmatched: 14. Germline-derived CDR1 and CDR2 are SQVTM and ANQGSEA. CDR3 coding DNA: TGCAGCGCCCAAGGGAGTACTAGCGGGGGTTTAGATACGCAGTATTTT. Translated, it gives CSAQGSTSGGLDTQYF.

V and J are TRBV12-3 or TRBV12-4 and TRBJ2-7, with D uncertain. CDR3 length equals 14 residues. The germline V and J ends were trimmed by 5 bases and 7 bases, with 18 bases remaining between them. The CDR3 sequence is CASSVYGPLYEQYF. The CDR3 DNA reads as TGTGCCAGCAGTGTTTACGGCCCCCTCTATGAGCAGTACTTC.

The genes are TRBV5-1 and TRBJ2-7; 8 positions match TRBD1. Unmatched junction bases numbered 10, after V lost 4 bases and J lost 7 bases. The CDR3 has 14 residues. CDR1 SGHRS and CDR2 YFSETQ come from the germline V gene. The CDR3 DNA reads TGCGCCAGCAGCCTGAGGGTGACAGGGGATGAGCAGTACTTC. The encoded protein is CASSLRVTGDEQYF. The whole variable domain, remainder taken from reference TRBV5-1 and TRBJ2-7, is KAGVTQTPRYLIKTRGQQVTLSCSPISGHRSVSWYQQTPGQGLQFLFEYFSETQRNKGNFPGRFSGRQFSNSRSEMNVSTLELGDSALYLCASSLRVTGDEQYFGPGTRLTVT.

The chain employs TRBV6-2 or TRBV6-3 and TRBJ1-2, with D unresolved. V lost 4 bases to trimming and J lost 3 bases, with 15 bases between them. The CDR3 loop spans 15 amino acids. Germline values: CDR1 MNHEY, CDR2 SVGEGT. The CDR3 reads CASSSFVTPDYGYTF. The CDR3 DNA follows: TGTGCCAGCAGTTCCTTCGTGACCCCGGACTATGGCTACACCTTC.

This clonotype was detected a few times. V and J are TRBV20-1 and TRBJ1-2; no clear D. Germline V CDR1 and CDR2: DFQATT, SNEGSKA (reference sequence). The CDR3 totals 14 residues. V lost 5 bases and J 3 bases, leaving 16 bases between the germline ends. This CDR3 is CSAPVREGDYGYTF. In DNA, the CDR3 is TGCAGTGCTCCCGTGCGAGAAGGAGACTATGGCTACACCTTC.

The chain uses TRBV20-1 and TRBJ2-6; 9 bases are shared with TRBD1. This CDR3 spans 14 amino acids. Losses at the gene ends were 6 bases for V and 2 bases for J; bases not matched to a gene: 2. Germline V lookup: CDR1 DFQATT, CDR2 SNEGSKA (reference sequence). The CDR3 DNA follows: TGCAGTGCCTGGACAGGGGCTGGGGCCAACGTCCTGACTTTC. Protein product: CSAWTGAGANVLTF.

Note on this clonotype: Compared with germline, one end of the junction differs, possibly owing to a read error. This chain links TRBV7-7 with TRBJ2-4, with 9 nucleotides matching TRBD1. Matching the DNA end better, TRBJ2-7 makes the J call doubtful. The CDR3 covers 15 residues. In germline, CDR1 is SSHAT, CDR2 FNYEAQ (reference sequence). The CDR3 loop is CASSPGTGPPYEQYF. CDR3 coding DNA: TGTGCTAGCAGCCCAGGGACAGGGCCACCCTACGAGCAGTACTTC.

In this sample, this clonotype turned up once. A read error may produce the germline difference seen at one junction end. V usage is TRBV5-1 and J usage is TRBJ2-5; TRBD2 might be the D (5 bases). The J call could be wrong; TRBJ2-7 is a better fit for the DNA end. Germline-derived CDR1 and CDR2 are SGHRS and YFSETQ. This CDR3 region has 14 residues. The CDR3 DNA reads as TGCGCCGGCAGCTTGGATCCAATTCGGGGCGAGCAGTACTTC. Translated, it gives CAGSLDPIRGEQYF.

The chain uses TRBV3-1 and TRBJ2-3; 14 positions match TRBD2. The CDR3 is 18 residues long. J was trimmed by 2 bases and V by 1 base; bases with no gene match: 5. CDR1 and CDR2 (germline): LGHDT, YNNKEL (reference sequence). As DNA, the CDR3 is TGTGCCAGCAGCCAAGGGACTAGCGGGAGGACCTTCACAGATACGCAGTATTTT. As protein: CASSQGTSGRTFTDTQYF.

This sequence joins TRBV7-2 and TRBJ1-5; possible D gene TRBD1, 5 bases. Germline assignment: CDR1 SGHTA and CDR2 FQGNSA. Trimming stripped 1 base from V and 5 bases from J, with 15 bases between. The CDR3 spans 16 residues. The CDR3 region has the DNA TGTGCCAGCAGCTTAGGGTTTCGGGGGACCGATCAGCCCCAGCATTTT. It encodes CASSLGFRGTDQPQHF.

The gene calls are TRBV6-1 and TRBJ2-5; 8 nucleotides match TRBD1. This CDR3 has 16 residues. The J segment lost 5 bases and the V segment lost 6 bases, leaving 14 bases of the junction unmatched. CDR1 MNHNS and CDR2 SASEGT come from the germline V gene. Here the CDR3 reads CASSYTGTGSWETQYF. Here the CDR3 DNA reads TGTGCCAGCAGCTATACCGGGACAGGATCCTGGGAGACCCAGTACTTC.

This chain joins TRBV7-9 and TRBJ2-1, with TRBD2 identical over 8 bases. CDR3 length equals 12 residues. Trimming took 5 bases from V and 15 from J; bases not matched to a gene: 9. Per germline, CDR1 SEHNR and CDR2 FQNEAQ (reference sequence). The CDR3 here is CASSPSAGGSFF. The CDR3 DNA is TGTGCCAGCAGCCCCTCCGCGGGGGGTTCGTTCTTC. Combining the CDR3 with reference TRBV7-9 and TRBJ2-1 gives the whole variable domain DTGVSQNPRHKITKRGQNVTFRCDPISEHNRLYWYRQTLGQGPEFLTYFQNEAQLEKSRLLSDRFSAERPKGSFSTLEIQRTEQGDSAMYLCASSPSAGGSFFGPGTRLTVL.

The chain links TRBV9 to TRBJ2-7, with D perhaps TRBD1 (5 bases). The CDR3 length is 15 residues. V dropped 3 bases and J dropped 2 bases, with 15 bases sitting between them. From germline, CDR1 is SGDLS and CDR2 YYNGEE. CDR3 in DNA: TGTGCCAGCAGCGCCCAGGGCAGGGAACCCTACGAGCAGTACTTC. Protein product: CASSAQGREPYEQYF.

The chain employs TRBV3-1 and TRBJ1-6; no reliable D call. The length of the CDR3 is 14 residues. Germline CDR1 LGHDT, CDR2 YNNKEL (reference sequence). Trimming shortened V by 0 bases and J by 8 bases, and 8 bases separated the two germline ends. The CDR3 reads CASSQEGTDSPLHF. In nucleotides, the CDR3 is TGTGCCAGCAGCCAAGAGGGCACGGATTCACCCCTCCACTTT.

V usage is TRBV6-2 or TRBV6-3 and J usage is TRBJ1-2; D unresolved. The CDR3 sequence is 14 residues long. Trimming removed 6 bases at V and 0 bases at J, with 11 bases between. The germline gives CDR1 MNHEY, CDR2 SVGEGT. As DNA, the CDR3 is TGTGCCAGCAGGTCGGCAGATGCTAACTATGGCTACACCTTC. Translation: CASRSADANYGYTF.

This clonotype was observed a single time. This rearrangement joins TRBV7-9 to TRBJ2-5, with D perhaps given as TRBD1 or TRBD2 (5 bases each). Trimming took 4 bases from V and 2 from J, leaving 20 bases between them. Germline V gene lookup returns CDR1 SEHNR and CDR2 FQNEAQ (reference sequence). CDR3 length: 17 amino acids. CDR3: CASSSRKGPRLQETQYF. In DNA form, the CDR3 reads TGTGCCAGCAGCTCTCGTAAGGGGCCGCGACTACAAGAGACCCAGTACTTC.

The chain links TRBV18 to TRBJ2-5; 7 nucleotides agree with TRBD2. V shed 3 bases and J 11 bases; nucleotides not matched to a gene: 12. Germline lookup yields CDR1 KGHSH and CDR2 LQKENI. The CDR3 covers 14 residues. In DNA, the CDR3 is TGTGCCAGCTCACCGGCTAGCGGACCGGGGGAGCAGTACTTC. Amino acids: CASSPASGPGEQYF.

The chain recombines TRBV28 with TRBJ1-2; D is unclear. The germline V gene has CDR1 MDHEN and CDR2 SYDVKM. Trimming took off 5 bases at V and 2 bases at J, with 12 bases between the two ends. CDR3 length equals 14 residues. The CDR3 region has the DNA TGTGCCAGCAGTCCACCGACCGAGAACTATGGCTACACCTTC. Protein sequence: CASSPPTENYGYTF.

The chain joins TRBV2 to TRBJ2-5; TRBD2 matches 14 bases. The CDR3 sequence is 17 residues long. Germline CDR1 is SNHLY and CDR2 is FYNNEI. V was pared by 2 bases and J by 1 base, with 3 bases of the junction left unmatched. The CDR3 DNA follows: TGTGCCAGCAGTGAAAGGGGACTAGCGGGAGTCCAAGAGACCCAGTACTTC. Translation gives CASSERGLAGVQETQYF.

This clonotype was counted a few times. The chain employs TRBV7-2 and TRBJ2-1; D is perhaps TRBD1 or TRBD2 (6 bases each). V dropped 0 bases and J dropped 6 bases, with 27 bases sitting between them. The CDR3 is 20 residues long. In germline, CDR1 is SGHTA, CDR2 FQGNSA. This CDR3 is CASSLALGRGRDFFPNEQFF. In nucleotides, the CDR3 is TGTGCCAGCAGCTTAGCGCTCGGCAGGGGACGGGACTTTTTCCCCAATGAGCAGTTCTTC.

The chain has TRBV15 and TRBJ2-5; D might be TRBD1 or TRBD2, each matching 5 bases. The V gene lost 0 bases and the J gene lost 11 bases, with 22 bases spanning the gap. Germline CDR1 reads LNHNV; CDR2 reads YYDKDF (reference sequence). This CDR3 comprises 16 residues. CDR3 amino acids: CATSRDGAGSLYVQYF. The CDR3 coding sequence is TGTGCCACCAGCAGAGATGGTGCAGGGAGCCTCTACGTGCAGTACTTC.

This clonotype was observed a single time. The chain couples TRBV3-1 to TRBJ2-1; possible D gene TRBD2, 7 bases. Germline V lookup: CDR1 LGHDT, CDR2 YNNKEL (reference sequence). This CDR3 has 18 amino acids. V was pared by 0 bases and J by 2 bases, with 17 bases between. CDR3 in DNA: TGTGCCAGCAGCCAAGAGATTTCGTGGCGGGGGCCCTACAATGAGCAGTTCTTC. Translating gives CASSQEISWRGPYNEQFF.

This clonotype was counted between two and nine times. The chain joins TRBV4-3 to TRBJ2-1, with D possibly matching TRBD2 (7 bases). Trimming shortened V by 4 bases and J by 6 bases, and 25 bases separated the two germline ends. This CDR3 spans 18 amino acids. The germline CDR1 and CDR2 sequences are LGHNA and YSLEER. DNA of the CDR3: TGCGCCAGCAGCCCGCAGCACCGGAGGGGGGGGTTCGGCAATGAGCAGTTCTTC. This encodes CASSPQHRRGGFGNEQFF.

In DNA, the CDR3 is TGTGCCAGCAGCTTAGTATCAGGGACTAGCATCTCAGATACGCAGTATTTT. It translates to CASSLVSGTSISDTQYF. This rearrangement joins TRBV7-9 to TRBJ2-3; 9 bases align to TRBD2. J was trimmed by 4 bases and V by 1 base; bases with no gene match: 9. Germline CDR1 SEHNR, CDR2 FQNEAQ (reference sequence). The CDR3 totals 17 residues.

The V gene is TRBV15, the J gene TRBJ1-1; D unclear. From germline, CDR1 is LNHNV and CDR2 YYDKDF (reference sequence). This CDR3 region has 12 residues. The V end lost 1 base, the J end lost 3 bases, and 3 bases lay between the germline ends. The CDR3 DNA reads TGTGCCACCAGCAGAGGGGACACTGAAGCTTTCTTT. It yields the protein CATSRGDTEAFF. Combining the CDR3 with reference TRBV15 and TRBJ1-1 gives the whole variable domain DAMVIQNPRYQVTQFGKPVTLSCSQTLNHNVMYWYQQKSSQAPKLLFHYYDKDFNNEADTPDNFQSRRPNTSFCFLDIRSPGLGDTAMYLCATSRGDTEAFFGQGTRLTVV.

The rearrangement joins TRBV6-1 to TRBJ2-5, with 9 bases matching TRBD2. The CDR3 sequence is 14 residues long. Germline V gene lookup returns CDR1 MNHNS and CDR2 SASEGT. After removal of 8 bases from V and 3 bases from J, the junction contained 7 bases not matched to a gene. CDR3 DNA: TGTGCCAGCCGGCAGCGGGGGGCGAAAGAGACCCAGTACTTC. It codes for CASRQRGAKETQYF.

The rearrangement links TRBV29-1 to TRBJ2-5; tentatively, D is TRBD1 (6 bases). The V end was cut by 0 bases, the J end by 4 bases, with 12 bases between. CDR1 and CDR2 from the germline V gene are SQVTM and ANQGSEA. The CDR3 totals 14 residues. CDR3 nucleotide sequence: TGCAGCGTTGAAGATGGGGCAGGGGTAGAGACCCAGTACTTC. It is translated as CSVEDGAGVETQYF.